Below, 19 T cell receptor beta chains from the same sample are listed, as sequenced in a study of blood T cell repertoires in COVID-19. Generated by immunoSEQ multiplex PCR, the TCRdb table keeps only in-frame clones and is missing some. Of 300,000 to 400,000 clones listed, more than 70% are singletons. The sequencing input was peripheral blood. The receptor set was obtained from a man aged 30-40 years with active or convalescent COVID-19.

The chain employs TRBV21-1 and TRBJ1-5. TRBV21-1 is recorded as a pseudogene. The CDR3 is 16 amino acids. The chain's CDR3 is CASSKPRGGGNQPQHF. DNA of the CDR3: TGTGCCAGCAGCAAACCGAGGGGGGGTGGCAATCAGCCCCAGCATTTT.

This clone was seen a handful of times. The rearrangement uses TRBV4-1 and TRBJ1-1; D uncertain. Germline V gene lookup returns CDR1 MGHRA and CDR2 YSYEKL. This CDR3 region has 15 residues. Trimming pared 1 base from V and 3 bases from J, leaving 12 bases between. The CDR3 loop is CASSQGAGWDTEAFF. Here the CDR3 DNA reads TGCGCCAGCAGCCAAGGGGCGGGGTGGGACACTGAAGCTTTCTTT.

In this sample, this clone turned up a few times. The gene calls are TRBV4-1 and TRBJ2-3, with a possible D match to TRBD2 (6 bases). The germline gives CDR1 MGHRA, CDR2 YSYEKL. The CDR3 spans 15 residues. The germline V and J ends were trimmed by 1 base and 9 bases, with 17 bases remaining between them. The CDR3 nucleotides are TGCGCCAGCAGCCAAGGTCGTTATGCGGGGCCAACGCAGTATTTT. Amino acid sequence: CASSQGRYAGPTQYF.

This clone was seen a handful of times. The chain employs TRBV7-2 and TRBJ1-1, with a weak D call TRBD1 (6 bases). CDR3 length equals 14 residues. V was pared by 1 base and J by 6 bases, with 12 bases between. CDR1 SGHTA and CDR2 FQGNSA come from the germline V gene. CDR3 region: CASSLGQARAEAFF. The CDR3 DNA reads as TGTGCCAGCAGCTTAGGACAGGCCCGTGCTGAAGCTTTCTTT.

The V call is TRBV7-2, the J call TRBJ2-3; D is perhaps TRBD1 (5 bases). Trimming took off 4 bases at V and 2 bases at J, with 13 bases between the two ends. The CDR3 consists of 15 residues. Per the germline V gene, CDR1 is SGHTA and CDR2 is FQGNSA. The CDR3 protein is CASSSRQRFTDTQYF. The CDR3 region has the DNA TGTGCCAGCAGCTCCAGACAGAGATTCACAGATACGCAGTATTTT.

The J gene is TRBJ1-2, the V gene TRBV19, with D perhaps matching TRBD1 (6 bases). Germline CDR1 LNHDA, CDR2 SQIVND (reference sequence). The V gene lost 4 bases and the J gene lost 3 bases, with 9 bases spanning the gap. CDR3 size: 13 residues. The CDR3 loop is CASSKQGDYGYTF. For the CDR3, the DNA is TGTGCCAGTAGTAAACAGGGTGACTATGGCTACACCTTC. The complete variable domain, with remaining parts taken from reference TRBV19 and TRBJ1-2, reads DGGITQSPKYLFRKEGQNVTLSCEQNLNHDAMYWYRQDPGQGLRLIYYSQIVNDFQKGDIAEGYSVSREKKESFPLTVTSAQKNPTAFYLCASSKQGDYGYTFGSGTRLTVV.

V gene TRBV14 combines with J gene TRBJ2-3, with TRBD1 as a possible D gene (6 bases). CDR1 SGHDN and CDR2 FVKESK come from the germline V gene. The CDR3 runs 17 residues. V lost 1 base to trimming and J lost 0 bases, with 14 bases between them. CDR3 in amino acids: CASSQGGGDTSTDTQYF. CDR3 DNA: TGTGCCAGCAGCCAAGGAGGTGGGGACACCAGCACAGATACGCAGTATTTT.

J is TRBJ1-3 and V is TRBV11-2; D is unclear. Germline lookup yields CDR1 SGHAT and CDR2 FQNNGV. V was pared by 2 bases and J by 2 bases, with 10 bases between. The CDR3 loop spans 15 amino acids. CDR3 amino acids: CASSLHPVAGNTIYF. The CDR3 DNA reads as TGTGCCAGCAGCTTACACCCGGTAGCTGGAAACACCATATATTTT.

In its sample, this clone was seen once. This chain connects TRBV2 to TRBJ2-1, with 11 bases matching TRBD2. The V gene's germline CDR1 is SNHLY and CDR2 FYNNEI. The CDR3 runs to 16 residues. The ends lost 1 base at V and 7 bases at J; junction bases unmatched: 6. CDR3 bases: TGTGCCAGCAGTGAAGGGCTAGCGGGGGGCCAGAATGAGCAGTTCTTC. Protein sequence: CASSEGLAGGQNEQFF. The full variable domain, completed using reference TRBV2 and TRBJ2-1, is EPEVTQTPSHQVTQMGQEVILRCVPISNHLYFYWYRQILGQKVEFLVSFYNNEISEKSEIFDDQFSVERPDGSNFTLKIRSTKLEDSAMYFCASSEGLAGGQNEQFFGPGTRLTVL.

This sequence joins TRBV7-7 and TRBJ2-7; TRBD1 aligns across 7 bases. The V gene end was trimmed by 5 bases and the J gene end by 3 bases; junction bases not matched to a gene: 10. The CDR3 totals 15 residues. The germline gives CDR1 SSHAT, CDR2 FNYEAQ (reference sequence). The chain's CDR3 is CASSPETGPHYEQYF. CDR3 bases: TGTGCCAGCAGCCCCGAGACAGGGCCGCACTACGAGCAGTACTTC.

This clone was observed a single time. One junction end does not reproduce the germline sequence, and a read error may be involved. The chain uses TRBV28 and TRBJ2-2; 7 bases match TRBD1. The CDR3 length is 15 residues. The germline V gene has CDR1 MDHEN and CDR2 SYDVKM. CDR3 sequence: CASSLLGQTTGELFF. DNA of the CDR3: TGTGCCAGCAGCTTATTGGGACAGACGACCGGGGAGCTGTTTTTT.

The chain employs TRBV2 and TRBJ2-1; TRBD2 might be the D (6 bases). V lost 4 bases and J lost 7, with 14 bases in between. CDR3 length: 14 amino acids. Per the germline V gene, CDR1 is SNHLY and CDR2 is FYNNEI. Here the CDR3 DNA reads TGTGCCAGCAGTGCACGCGCCCGGGGGAATGAGCAGTTCTTC. Its protein is CASSARARGNEQFF.

This clone has a count of ten or more. The chain links TRBV7-2 to TRBJ1-4; D unresolved. CDR3 length: 14 amino acids. Germline CDR1 SGHTA, CDR2 FQGNSA. Trimming shortened V by 2 bases and J by 8 bases, and 12 bases separated the two germline ends. The CDR3: CASSLLTVEEKLFF. The DNA of the CDR3 is TGTGCCAGCAGCTTACTCACAGTAGAGGAAAAACTGTTTTTT.

The V call is TRBV19, the J call TRBJ2-1, with 10 nucleotides matching TRBD2. V trimming: 6 bases; J trimming: 8 bases; junction bases outside the gene matches: 4. The CDR3 spans 13 residues. CDR1 is LNHDA, CDR2 SQIVND, per germline (reference sequence). CDR3 sequence: CASRERGGDEQFF. DNA for the CDR3: TGTGCCAGTAGAGAGCGGGGGGGCGATGAGCAGTTCTTC.

This clone turned up a few times. This chain joins TRBV5-4 and TRBJ2-1; TRBD2 is a possible D gene (6 bases). CDR3 size: 16 residues. The germline CDR1 and CDR2 sequences are SGHNT and YYREEE (reference sequence). The germline V and J ends were trimmed by 3 bases and 2 bases, with 15 bases remaining between them. The chain's CDR3 is CASSSNSGEAYNEQFF. The CDR3 DNA is TGTGCCAGCAGCTCGAATAGCGGTGAGGCCTACAATGAGCAGTTCTTC.

This clone is a singleton in its sample. V gene TRBV27 combines with J gene TRBJ2-1; TRBD2 agrees at 9 bases. Germline lookup yields CDR1 MNHEY and CDR2 SMNVEV (reference sequence). The trim removed 8 bases at V and 7 bases at J, leaving 9 bases unmatched. The CDR3 spans 14 residues. CDR3 sequence reads: CASGLAGAMNEQFF. The CDR3, as DNA: TGTGCCAGCGGATTAGCGGGGGCCATGAATGAGCAGTTCTTC.

This chain links TRBV15 with TRBJ1-1; the D is unclear. V lost 5 bases and J lost 1, with 8 bases in between. Germline values: CDR1 LNHNV, CDR2 YYDKDF (reference sequence). This CDR3 has 13 amino acids. In DNA form, the CDR3 reads TGTGCCACCAGCTACTCCTCGAACACTGAAGCTTTCTTT. Translation: CATSYSSNTEAFF. Filled out from reference TRBV15 and TRBJ1-1, the complete variable domain reads DAMVIQNPRYQVTQFGKPVTLSCSQTLNHNVMYWYQQKSSQAPKLLFHYYDKDFNNEADTPDNFQSRRPNTSFCFLDIRSPGLGDTAMYLCATSYSSNTEAFFGQGTRLTVV.

CDR3: CATSLGGRGQGNQPQHF. The CDR3 region has the DNA TGTGCCACCAGTTTAGGGGGGCGGGGACAGGGAAATCAGCCCCAGCATTTT. This chain uses TRBV24-1 with TRBJ1-5; 9 bases agree with TRBD1. The CDR3 covers 17 residues. Trimming at V came to 6 bases and at J to 4 bases, leaving 12 bases not matched to a gene. CDR1 is KGHDR and CDR2 is SFDVKD in the germline V gene.

The chain recombines TRBV6-2 or TRBV6-3 with TRBJ1-1, with TRBD1 as a possible D gene (6 bases). In germline, CDR1 is MNHEY, CDR2 SVGEGT. CDR3 size: 15 residues. V shed 2 bases and J shed 4 bases, with 14 bases lying between them. This CDR3 reads CASSYGGGQGTEAFF. Written as DNA, the CDR3 is TGTGCCAGCAGTTACGGGGGCGGCCAGGGCACTGAAGCTTTCTTT.